This T cell receptor beta chain was found in a study of CD8+ T cells in alopecia areata. Turning to the study itself: Twice daily, treated patients received 5 to 10 mg of oral tofacitinib. The study, taken as a whole, reports: Higher clonality was seen in lesional scalp than in normal scalp, especially in alopecia totalis/universalis.

From alopecia areata patients, lesional scalp punch biopsies and peripheral blood were collected. Extracted RNA was reverse transcribed, and the resulting cDNA served as sequencing template. Generated by immunoSEQ multiplex PCR, the TCRdb table keeps only in-frame clones and is missing some. The repertoire includes some 240,000 clones, 57% of them detected once, and over 0.4% sits in the top ten. In regard to this clone: Its antigen is unidentified.

Per germline, CDR1 LNHNV and CDR2 YYDKDF (reference sequence). The CDR3 loop spans 14 amino acids. Trimming left V 0 bases short and J 6 bases short, with 8 bases between. The receptor was derived from a human donor with alopecia areata. The chain combines TRBV15 with TRBJ2-2; D may be TRBD2 (5 bases). This material consisted of CD4+ T cells sorted from blood, taken at week 0. CDR3 sequence reads: CATSRDPGSGELFF. In DNA, the CDR3 is TGTGCCACCAGCAGAGATCCGGGGTCCGGGGAGCTGTTTTTT. Combining the CDR3 with reference TRBV15 and TRBJ2-2 gives the whole variable domain DAMVIQNPRYQVTQFGKPVTLSCSQTLNHNVMYWYQQKSSQAPKLLFHYYDKDFNNEADTPDNFQSRRPNTSFCFLDIRSPGLGDTAMYLCATSRDPGSGELFFGEGSRLTVL.